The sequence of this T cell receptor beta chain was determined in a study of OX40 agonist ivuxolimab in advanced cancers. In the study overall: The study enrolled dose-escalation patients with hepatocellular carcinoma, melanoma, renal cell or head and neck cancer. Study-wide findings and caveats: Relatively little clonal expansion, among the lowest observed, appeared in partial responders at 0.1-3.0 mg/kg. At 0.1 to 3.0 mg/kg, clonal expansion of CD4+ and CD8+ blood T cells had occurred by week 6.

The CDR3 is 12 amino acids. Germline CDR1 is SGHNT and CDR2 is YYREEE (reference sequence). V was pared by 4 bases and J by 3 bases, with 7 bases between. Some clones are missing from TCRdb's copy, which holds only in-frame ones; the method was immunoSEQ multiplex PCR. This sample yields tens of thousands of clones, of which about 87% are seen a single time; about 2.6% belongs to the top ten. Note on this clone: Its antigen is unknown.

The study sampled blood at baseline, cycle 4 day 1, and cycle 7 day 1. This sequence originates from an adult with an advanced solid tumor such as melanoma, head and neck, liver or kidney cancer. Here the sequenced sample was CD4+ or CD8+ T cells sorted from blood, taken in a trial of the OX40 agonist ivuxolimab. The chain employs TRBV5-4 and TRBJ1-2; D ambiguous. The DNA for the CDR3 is TGTGCCAGCAGCCCTCGGGACTATGGCTACACCTTC. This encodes CASSPRDYGYTF.